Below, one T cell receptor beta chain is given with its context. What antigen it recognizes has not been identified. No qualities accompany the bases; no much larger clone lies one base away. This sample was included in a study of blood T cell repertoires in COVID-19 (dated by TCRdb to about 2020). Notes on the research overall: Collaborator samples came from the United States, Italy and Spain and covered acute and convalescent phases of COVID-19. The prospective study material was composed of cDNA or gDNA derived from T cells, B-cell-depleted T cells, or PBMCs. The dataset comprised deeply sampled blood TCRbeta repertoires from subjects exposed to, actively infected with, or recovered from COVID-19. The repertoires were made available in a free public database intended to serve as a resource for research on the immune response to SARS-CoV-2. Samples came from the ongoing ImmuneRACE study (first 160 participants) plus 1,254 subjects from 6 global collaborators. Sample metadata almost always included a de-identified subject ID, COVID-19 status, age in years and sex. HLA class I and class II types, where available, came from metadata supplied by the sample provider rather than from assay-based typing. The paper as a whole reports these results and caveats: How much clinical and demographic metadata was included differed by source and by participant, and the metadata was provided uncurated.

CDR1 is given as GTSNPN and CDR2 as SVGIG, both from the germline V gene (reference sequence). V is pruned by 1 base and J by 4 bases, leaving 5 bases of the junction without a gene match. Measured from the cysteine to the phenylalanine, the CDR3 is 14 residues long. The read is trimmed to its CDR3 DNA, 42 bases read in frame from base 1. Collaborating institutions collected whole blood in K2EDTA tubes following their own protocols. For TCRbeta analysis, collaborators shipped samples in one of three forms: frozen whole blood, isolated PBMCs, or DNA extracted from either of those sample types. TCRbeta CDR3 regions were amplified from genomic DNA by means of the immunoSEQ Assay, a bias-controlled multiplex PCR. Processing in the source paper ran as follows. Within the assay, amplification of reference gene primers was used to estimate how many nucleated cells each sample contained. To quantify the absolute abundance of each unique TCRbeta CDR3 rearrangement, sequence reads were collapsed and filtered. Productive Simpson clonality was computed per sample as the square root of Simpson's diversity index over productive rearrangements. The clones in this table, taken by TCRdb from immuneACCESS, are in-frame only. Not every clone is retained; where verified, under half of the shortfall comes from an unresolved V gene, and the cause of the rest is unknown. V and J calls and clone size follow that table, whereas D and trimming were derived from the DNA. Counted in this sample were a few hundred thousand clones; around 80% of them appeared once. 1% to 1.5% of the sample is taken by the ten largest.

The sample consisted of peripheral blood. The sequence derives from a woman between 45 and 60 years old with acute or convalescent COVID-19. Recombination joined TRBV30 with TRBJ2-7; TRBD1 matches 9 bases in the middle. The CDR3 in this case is CAWSEQGARYEQYF. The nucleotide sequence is TGTGCCTGGAGTGAACAGGGGGCGCGGTACGAGCAGTACTTC.